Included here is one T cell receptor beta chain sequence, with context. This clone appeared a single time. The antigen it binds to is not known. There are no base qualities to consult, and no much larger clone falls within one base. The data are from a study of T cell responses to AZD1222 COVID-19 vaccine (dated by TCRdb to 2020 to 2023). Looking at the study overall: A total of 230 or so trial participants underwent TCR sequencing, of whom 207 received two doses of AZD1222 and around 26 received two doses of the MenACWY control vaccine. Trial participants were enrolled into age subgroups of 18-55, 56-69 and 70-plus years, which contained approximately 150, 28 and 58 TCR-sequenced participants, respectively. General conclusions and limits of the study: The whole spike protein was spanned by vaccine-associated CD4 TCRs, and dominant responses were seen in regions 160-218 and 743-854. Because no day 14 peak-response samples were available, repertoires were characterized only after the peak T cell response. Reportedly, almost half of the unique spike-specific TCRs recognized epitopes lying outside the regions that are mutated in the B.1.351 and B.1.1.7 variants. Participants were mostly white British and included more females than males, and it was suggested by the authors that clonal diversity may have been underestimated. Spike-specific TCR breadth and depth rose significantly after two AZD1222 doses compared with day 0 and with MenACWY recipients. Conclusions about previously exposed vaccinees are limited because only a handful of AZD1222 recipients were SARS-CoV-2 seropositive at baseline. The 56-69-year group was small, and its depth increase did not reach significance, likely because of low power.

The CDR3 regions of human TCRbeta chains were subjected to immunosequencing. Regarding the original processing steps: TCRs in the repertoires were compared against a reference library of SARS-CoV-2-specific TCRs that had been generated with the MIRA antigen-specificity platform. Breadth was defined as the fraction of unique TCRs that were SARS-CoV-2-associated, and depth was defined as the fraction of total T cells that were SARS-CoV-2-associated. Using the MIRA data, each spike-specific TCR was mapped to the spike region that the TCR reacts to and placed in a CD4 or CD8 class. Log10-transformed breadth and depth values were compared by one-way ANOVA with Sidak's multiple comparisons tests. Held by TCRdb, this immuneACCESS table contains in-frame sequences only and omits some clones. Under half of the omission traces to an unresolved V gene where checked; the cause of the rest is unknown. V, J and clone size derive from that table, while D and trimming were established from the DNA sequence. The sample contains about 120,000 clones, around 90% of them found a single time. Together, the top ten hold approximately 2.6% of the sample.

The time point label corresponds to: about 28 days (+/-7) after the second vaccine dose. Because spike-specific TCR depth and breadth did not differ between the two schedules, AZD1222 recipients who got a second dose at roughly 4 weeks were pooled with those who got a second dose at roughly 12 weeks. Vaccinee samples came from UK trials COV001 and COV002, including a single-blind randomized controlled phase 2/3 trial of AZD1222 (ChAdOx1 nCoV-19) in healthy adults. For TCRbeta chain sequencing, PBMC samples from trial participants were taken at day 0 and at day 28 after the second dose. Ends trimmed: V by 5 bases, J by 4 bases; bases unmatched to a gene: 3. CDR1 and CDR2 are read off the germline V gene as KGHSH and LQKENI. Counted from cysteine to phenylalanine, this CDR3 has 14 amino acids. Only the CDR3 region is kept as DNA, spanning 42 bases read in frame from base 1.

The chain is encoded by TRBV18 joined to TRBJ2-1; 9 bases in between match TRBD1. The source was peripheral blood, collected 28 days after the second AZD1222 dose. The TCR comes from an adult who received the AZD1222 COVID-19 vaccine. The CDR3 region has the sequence CASSSGQGYNEQFF. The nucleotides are TGTGCCAGCTCAAGCGGACAGGGGTACAATGAGCAGTTCTTC.